This T cell receptor (beta chain) comes out of a study of T cell responses to AZD1222 COVID-19 vaccine. Findings and caveats of the study: Females made up more of the donors, who were largely white British, and clonal diversity may have come out too low.

Produced via immunoSEQ multiplex PCR; TCRdb's table is partial and in-frame only. Among about 79,000 clones listed, about 92% were seen once. CDR3 length: 15 residues. The V end was cut by 3 bases, the J end by 1 base, with 7 bases between. Germline lookup yields CDR1 LNHDA and CDR2 SQIVND (reference sequence). About this clone itself: Its antigen is not identified.

Sequencing was performed on peripheral blood, taken on day 0 of MenACWY control vaccination. The sequence came from an adult in good health. This chain joins TRBV19 and TRBJ2-6, with no clear D. The CDR3 coding sequence is TGTGCCAGTAGTATGACGGGTTCTGGGGCCAACGTCCTGACTTTC. Encoded protein: CASSMTGSGANVLTF. The full variable domain, completed using reference TRBV19 and TRBJ2-6, is DGGITQSPKYLFRKEGQNVTLSCEQNLNHDAMYWYRQDPGQGLRLIYYSQIVNDFQKGDIAEGYSVSREKKESFPLTVTSAQKNPTAFYLCASSMTGSGANVLTFGAGSRLTVL.